The 29 T cell receptor beta chains below all came from one sample that was sequenced in a study of identical twins. MiXCR, run by TCRdb on the 5' RACE reads, gives a single entry per CDR3 protein. In the table there are hundreds of thousands of distinct CDR3 sequences, 9% to 15% of which are singletons. In addition, the sample was reused for a study of yellow fever vaccine responses in identical twins.

Specimen: PBMCs. These receptors all come from a young woman in good health.

This clonotype showed up many times. The rearrangement links TRBV20-1 to TRBJ1-2, with 10 bases identical to TRBD1. The CDR3 length is 15 residues. Germline values: CDR1 DFQATT, CDR2 SNEGSKA (reference sequence). The J segment lost 1 base and the V segment lost 3 bases, leaving 5 bases of the junction unmatched. This chain's CDR3 is CSASHRTGGNYGYTF. CDR3 nucleotide sequence: TGCAGTGCTAGCCACCGGACAGGGGGTAACTATGGCTACACCTTC.

There are a few counts of this clonotype. V usage is TRBV5-6 and J usage is TRBJ1-1, with D uncertain. V dropped 3 bases and J dropped 0 bases, with 9 bases sitting between them. There are 14 residues in the CDR3. In germline, CDR1 is SGHDT, CDR2 YYEEEE. CDR3 loop: CASSWGDLNTEAFF. The CDR3 coding sequence is TGTGCCAGCAGCTGGGGAGACCTGAACACTGAAGCTTTCTTT.

The CDR3 DNA follows: TGTGCCAGTAGTATAGATCACACCTTACGTGAGCAGTACTTC. Protein: CASSIDHTLREQYF. The chain is built from TRBV19 and TRBJ2-7; no clear D gene. This CDR3 is 14 amino acids long. The ends were cut back, 0 bases at V and 7 bases at J, with 13 bases in the middle. Germline V gives CDR1 LNHDA, CDR2 SQIVND (reference sequence).

In this sample, this clonotype turned up a few times. The rearrangement joins TRBV7-9 to TRBJ2-1; D is unresolved. Germline CDR1 SEHNR, CDR2 FQNEAQ (reference sequence). The CDR3 consists of 14 residues. With 5 bases removed from V and 4 bases from J, the gap between germline ends came to 12 bases. This CDR3 is CASSAPPGYNEQFF. DNA for the CDR3: TGTGCCAGCAGCGCCCCCCCCGGATACAATGAGCAGTTCTTC.

In this sample, this clonotype turned up many times. The chain uses TRBV20-1 and TRBJ1-2; D gene unclear. The CDR3 contains 10 residues. Germline CDR1 and CDR2: DFQATT and SNEGSKA (reference sequence). V was shortened by 0 bases and J by 5 bases, with 1 base between the two germline ends. The CDR3 spells CSARDYGYTF. The CDR3, as DNA: TGCAGTGCTAGAGATTATGGCTACACCTTC.

This chain uses TRBV7-9 with TRBJ1-2, with 7 bases identical to TRBD1. The germline gives CDR1 SEHNR, CDR2 FQNEAQ (reference sequence). This CDR3 spans 16 amino acids. Germline trimming cut 1 base from V and 4 bases from J; bases unmatched to any gene: 9. The CDR3 loop is CASSLEVTGDGYGYTF. CDR3 in DNA: TGTGCCAGCAGCTTAGAGGTAACAGGGGACGGCTATGGCTACACCTTC.

This clonotype was recorded a few times. V and J are TRBV12-3 or TRBV12-4 and TRBJ2-1; D is perhaps TRBD1 or TRBD2 (5 bases each). The CDR3 extends over 17 amino acids. V gave up 1 base and J gave up 0 bases, with 13 bases separating them. In nucleotides, the CDR3 is TGTGCCAGCAGTTTAGGGGGGAGAGGTGTCTCCTACAATGAGCAGTTCTTC. Its protein product is CASSLGGRGVSYNEQFF.

This clonotype occurred a few times. V is TRBV12-3 or TRBV12-4 and J is TRBJ1-4; TRBD1 aligns across 7 bases. The CDR3 totals 13 residues. V lost 3 bases, J lost 7 bases, and 2 bases stayed unmatched. In DNA form, the CDR3 reads TGTGCCAGCAGTTTCAGGGGGTCTGAAAAACTGTTTTTT. It yields the protein CASSFRGSEKLFF.

There are many counts of this clonotype. The chain carries TRBV28 and TRBJ1-1, with TRBD1 matching over 12 bases. The CDR3 covers 15 residues. In germline, CDR1 is MDHEN, CDR2 SYDVKM. Trimming at V came to 6 bases and at J to 3 bases, leaving 5 bases not matched to a gene. The CDR3 nucleotides read TGTGCCAGCAGATGGGACAGGGGGCGGCACACTGAAGCTTTCTTT. It codes for CASRWDRGRHTEAFF.

This clonotype was counted a few times. The chain combines TRBV18 with TRBJ2-1, with D possibly TRBD1 on 6 matching bases. The CDR3 is 13 residues long. The V end was cut by 6 bases, the J end by 5 bases, with 11 bases between. Per the germline V gene, CDR1 is KGHSH and CDR2 is LQKENI. CDR3 nucleotides: TGTGCCAGCTCGTCAGACAGGAACAATGAGCAGTTCTTC. Translating gives CASSSDRNNEQFF.

This clonotype was picked up a small number of times. This chain joins TRBV6-1 and TRBJ1-1; D remains ambiguous. The CDR3 covers 16 residues. The germline CDR1 and CDR2 sequences are MNHNS and SASEGT. Trimming took 6 bases from V and 4 from J, leaving 21 bases between them. The CDR3 bases are TGTGCCAGCAGCCACGGCGGGTTAAGCGGGGTCACTGAAGCTTTCTTT. As protein: CASSHGGLSGVTEAFF.

A few counts support this clonotype. The chain's CDR3 is CASSPRVTSGRSYNEQFF. The DNA of the CDR3 is TGTGCCAGCAGCCCAAGGGTGACTAGCGGGAGGTCCTACAATGAGCAGTTCTTC. The J gene is TRBJ2-1, the V gene TRBV14, with TRBD2 identical over 13 bases. Germline CDR1 SGHDN, CDR2 FVKESK. This CDR3 comprises 18 residues. J was trimmed by 1 base and V by 4 bases; bases with no gene match: 7.

The chain recombines TRBV7-2 with TRBJ1-1; D is uncertain. V lost 1 base and J lost 0, with 6 bases in between. The CDR3 spans 14 residues. Germline V CDR1 and CDR2: SGHTA, FQGNSA. CDR3 bases: TGTGCCAGCAGCTTAGTAAATGTGAACACTGAAGCTTTCTTT. This encodes CASSLVNVNTEAFF.

The chain joins TRBV2 to TRBJ2-3; 9 positions agree with TRBD2. Trimming took 6 bases from V and 8 from J; bases not matched to a gene: 24. The CDR3 is made up of 19 amino acids. From germline, CDR1 is SNHLY and CDR2 FYNNEI. The CDR3 sequence is CASSGDSASGNLPQITQYF. The CDR3 coding sequence is TGTGCCAGCAGCGGGGACAGTGCTAGCGGGAATCTACCACAGATTACGCAGTATTTT.

This clonotype was recorded a few times. This chain links TRBV7-2 with TRBJ2-1, with D perhaps TRBD1 or TRBD2 (5 bases each). V shed 1 base and J shed 15 bases, with 22 bases lying between them. CDR1 and CDR2 (germline): SGHTA, FQGNSA. The CDR3 covers 15 residues. The CDR3 region is CASSLEGRMGFSGFF. The CDR3 nucleotides are TGTGCCAGCAGCTTAGAGGGGAGAATGGGGTTTAGTGGGTTCTTC.

This clonotype was seen only a few times. The chain links TRBV2 to TRBJ2-5; 11 positions match TRBD1. Trimming cost V 3 bases and J 4 bases; bases outside gene matches: 4. This CDR3 contains 15 residues. CDR1 is SNHLY and CDR2 is FYNNEI in the germline V gene. CDR3 sequence reads: CASSEAGTGGETQYF. CDR3 nucleotides: TGTGCCAGCAGTGAGGCTGGGACAGGGGGAGAGACCCAGTACTTC.

This clonotype occurred a few times. The chain is built from TRBV4-1 and TRBJ1-1, with D possibly TRBD1 on 6 matching bases. CDR1 and CDR2 (germline): MGHRA, YSYEKL. There are 16 residues in the CDR3. Trimming stripped 3 bases from V and 0 bases from J, with 14 bases between. CDR3 sequence reads: CASSQGMGAMNTEAFF. As DNA, the CDR3 is TGCGCCAGCAGCCAGGGTATGGGGGCCATGAACACTGAAGCTTTCTTT.

This clonotype was counted between two and nine times. The chain carries TRBV20-1 and TRBJ2-4; weak D call: TRBD1 (6 bases). The V and J ends lost 4 bases and 0 bases respectively, with 16 bases between them. Germline assignment: CDR1 DFQATT and CDR2 SNEGSKA (reference sequence). CDR3 length: 16 residues. The CDR3 loop is CSATSTGNLAKNIQYF. The DNA of the CDR3 is TGCAGTGCTACCAGTACAGGGAATCTAGCCAAAAACATTCAGTACTTC.

This clonotype was observed a handful of times. The chain couples TRBV18 to TRBJ2-1; D is undetermined. The V end lost 3 bases, the J end lost 5 bases, and 11 bases lay between the germline ends. Germline values: CDR1 KGHSH, CDR2 LQKENI. The CDR3 has 14 amino acids. For the CDR3, the DNA is TGTGCCAGCTCACCGGGCGCGAGTAACAATGAGCAGTTCTTC. It codes for CASSPGASNNEQFF.

J is TRBJ1-4 and V is TRBV20-1; D might be TRBD1 (5 bases). V was pared by 2 bases and J by 8 bases, with 18 bases between. The CDR3 spans 15 residues. The germline V gene has CDR1 DFQATT and CDR2 SNEGSKA (reference sequence). CDR3 nucleotide sequence: TGCAGTGCTAGAACAGTTCAGGGTGAGGGGGAAAAACTGTTTTTT. Residues: CSARTVQGEGEKLFF.

V and J are TRBV18 and TRBJ2-7; the match to TRBD2 covers 11 bases. V lost 3 bases and J lost 4; bases outside the gene matches: 11. Germline V gene data show CDR1 as KGHSH and CDR2 as LQKENI. The CDR3 is 17 residues long. The CDR3 loop reads CASSPTLAGGLVYEQYF. The CDR3 bases are TGTGCCAGCTCACCGACGCTAGCGGGAGGATTGGTGTACGAGCAGTACTTC. Full variable domain (rest looked up from reference TRBV18 and TRBJ2-7): NAGVMQNPRHLVRRRGQEARLRCSPMKGHSHVYWYRQLPEEGLKFMVYLQKENIIDESGMPKERFSAEFPKEGPSILRIQQVVRGDSAAYFCASSPTLAGGLVYEQYFGPGTRLTVT.

This clonotype has ten or more counts. V usage is TRBV11-2 and J usage is TRBJ2-1; D possibly corresponds to TRBD2 (6 bases). With 1 base removed from V and 10 bases from J, the gap between germline ends came to 11 bases. The CDR3 length is 13 residues. CDR1 is SGHAT, CDR2 FQNNGV, per germline. The CDR3 DNA is TGTGCCAGCAGCTTAGTTGGTGGGGGGGAGCAGTTCTTC. It is translated as CASSLVGGGEQFF.

This clonotype came up a few times. The CDR3 DNA is TGCAGCTCGACGATGGACAGACTTCACCAAGAGACCCAGTACTTC. Protein sequence: CSSTMDRLHQETQYF. This chain joins TRBV20-1 and TRBJ2-5, with D maybe TRBD1 (6 bases). CDR3 length: 15 amino acids. Germline V gives CDR1 DFQATT, CDR2 SNEGSKA (reference sequence).

This chain connects TRBV7-9 to TRBJ2-1; 9 nucleotides agree with TRBD1. Germline values: CDR1 SEHNR, CDR2 FQNEAQ (reference sequence). This CDR3 has 15 amino acids. The J segment lost 10 bases and the V segment lost 5 bases, leaving 12 bases of the junction unmatched. DNA for the CDR3: TGTGCCAGCAGCCGACCGGGACAGGGTCGGTGGGAGCAGTTCTTC. This sequence encodes CASSRPGQGRWEQFF.

CDR3 coding DNA: TGTGCCAGCAGTTTAGAAGAGCGGGAGCCAAGTTTCGAGCAGTACTTC. Amino acid sequence: CASSLEEREPSFEQYF. The genes are TRBV28 and TRBJ2-7; 8 nucleotides line up with TRBD2. Germline loops: CDR1 MDHEN, CDR2 SYDVKM. This CDR3 contains 16 residues. V gave up 2 bases and J gave up 6 bases; unmatched junction bases: 12.

The CDR3 coding sequence is TGCGCCAGCAGCCAAGAGCCGGGGTTCTCCTACAATGAGCAGTTCTTC. Encoded protein: CASSQEPGFSYNEQFF. This sequence joins TRBV4-1 and TRBJ2-1, with a possible D match to TRBD2 (5 bases). Germline lookup yields CDR1 MGHRA and CDR2 YSYEKL. The CDR3 extends over 16 amino acids. Trimming took off 0 bases at V and 0 bases at J, with 9 bases between the two ends.

The rearrangement uses TRBV12-3 or TRBV12-4 and TRBJ2-3; TRBD1 aligns across 7 bases. Trimming removed 7 bases from V and 2 bases from J; junction bases left unmatched: 9. The CDR3 totals 15 residues. CDR3 amino acids: CASTHPDRPTDTQYF. Here the CDR3 DNA reads TGTGCCAGCACTCATCCGGACAGGCCCACAGATACGCAGTATTTT.

Here the CDR3 DNA reads TGTGCCAGCAGTTACTCGACATTCCCTGAAGCTTTCTTT. It codes for CASSYSTFPEAFF. The rearrangement joins TRBV6-5 to TRBJ1-1; D is undetermined. Germline values: CDR1 MNHEY, CDR2 SVGAGI. The CDR3 has 13 amino acids. Between the trimmed V and J ends, which lost 0 bases and 6 bases, there was a span of 8 bases.

This clonotype was recorded a few times. The rearrangement uses TRBV5-1 and TRBJ2-2; D is possibly TRBD2 (6 bases). Per the germline V gene, CDR1 is SGHRS and CDR2 is YFSETQ. V lost 2 bases and J 5 bases, leaving 16 bases between the germline ends. This CDR3 has 16 amino acids. This CDR3 is CASSFGGGVTTGELFF. The CDR3 DNA is TGCGCCAGCAGCTTCGGGGGAGGCGTTACGACCGGGGAGCTGTTTTTT.